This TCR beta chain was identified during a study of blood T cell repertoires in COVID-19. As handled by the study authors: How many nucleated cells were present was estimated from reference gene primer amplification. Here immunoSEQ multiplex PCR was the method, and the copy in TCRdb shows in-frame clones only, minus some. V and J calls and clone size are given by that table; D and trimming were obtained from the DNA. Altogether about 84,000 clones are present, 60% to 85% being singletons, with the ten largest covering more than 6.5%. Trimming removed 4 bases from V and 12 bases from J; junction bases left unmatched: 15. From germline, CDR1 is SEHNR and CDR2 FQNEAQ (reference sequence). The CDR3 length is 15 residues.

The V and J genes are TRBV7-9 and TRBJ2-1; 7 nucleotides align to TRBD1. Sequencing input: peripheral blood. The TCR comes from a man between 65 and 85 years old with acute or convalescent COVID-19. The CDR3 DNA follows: TGTGCCAGCAGCTCGCAGGGGGAACAAAGAAGTGGGCAGTTCTTC. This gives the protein CASSSQGEQRSGQFF. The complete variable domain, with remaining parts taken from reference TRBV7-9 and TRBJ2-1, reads DTGVSQNPRHKITKRGQNVTFRCDPISEHNRLYWYRQTLGQGPEFLTYFQNEAQLEKSRLLSDRFSAERPKGSFSTLEIQRTEQGDSAMYLCASSSQGEQRSGQFFGPGTRLTVL.